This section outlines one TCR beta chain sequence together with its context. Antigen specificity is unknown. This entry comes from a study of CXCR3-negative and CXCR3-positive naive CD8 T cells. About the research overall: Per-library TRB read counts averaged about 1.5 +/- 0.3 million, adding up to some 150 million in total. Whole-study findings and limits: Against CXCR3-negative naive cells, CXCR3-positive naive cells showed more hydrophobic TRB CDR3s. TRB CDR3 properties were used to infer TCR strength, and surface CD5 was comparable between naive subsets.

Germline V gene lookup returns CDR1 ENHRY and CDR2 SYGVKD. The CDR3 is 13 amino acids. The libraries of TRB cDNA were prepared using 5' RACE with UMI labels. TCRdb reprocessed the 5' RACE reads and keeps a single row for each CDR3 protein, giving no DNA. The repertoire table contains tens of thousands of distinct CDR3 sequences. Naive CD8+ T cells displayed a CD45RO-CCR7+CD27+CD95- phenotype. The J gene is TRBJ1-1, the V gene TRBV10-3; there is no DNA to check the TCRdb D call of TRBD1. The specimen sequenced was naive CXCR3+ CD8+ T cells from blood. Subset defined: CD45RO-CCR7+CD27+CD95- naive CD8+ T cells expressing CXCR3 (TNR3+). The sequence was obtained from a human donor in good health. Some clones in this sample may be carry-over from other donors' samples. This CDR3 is CAIGVQQGTEAFF.